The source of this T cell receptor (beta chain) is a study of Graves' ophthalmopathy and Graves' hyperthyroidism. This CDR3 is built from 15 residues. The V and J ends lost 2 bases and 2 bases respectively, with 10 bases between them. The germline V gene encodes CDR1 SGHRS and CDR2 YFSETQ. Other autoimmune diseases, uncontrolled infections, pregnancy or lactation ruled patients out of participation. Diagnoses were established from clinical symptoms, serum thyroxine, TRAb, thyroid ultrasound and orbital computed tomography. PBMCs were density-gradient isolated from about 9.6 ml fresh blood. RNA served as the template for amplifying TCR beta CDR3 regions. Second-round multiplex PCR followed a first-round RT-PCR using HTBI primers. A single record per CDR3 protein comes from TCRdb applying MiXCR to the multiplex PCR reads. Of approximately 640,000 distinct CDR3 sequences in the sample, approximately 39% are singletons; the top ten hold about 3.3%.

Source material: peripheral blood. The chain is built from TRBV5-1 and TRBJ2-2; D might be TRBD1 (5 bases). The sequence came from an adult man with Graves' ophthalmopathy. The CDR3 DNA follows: TGCGCCAGCAGCTTTAGACAGATAAACACCGGGGAGCTGTTTTTT. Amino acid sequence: CASSFRQINTGELFF. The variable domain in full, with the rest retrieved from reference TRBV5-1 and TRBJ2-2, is KAGVTQTPRYLIKTRGQQVTLSCSPISGHRSVSWYQQTPGQGLQFLFEYFSETQRNKGNFPGRFSGRQFSNSRSEMNVSTLELGDSALYLCASSFRQINTGELFFGEGSRLTVL.